This TCR beta chain emerged from a study of OX40 agonist ivuxolimab in advanced cancers. A note on the overall study: Ivuxolimab, which targeted the costimulatory receptor OX40 (CD134), was an agonistic, fully human IgG2 monoclonal antibody. The dose-escalation cohort was roughly 83% male with a mean age of around 64 years, ranging from roughly 20 to 80. Intravenous ivuxolimab was administered to patients every 2 weeks at six dose levels: 0.01, 0.1, 0.3, 1.5, 3 and 10 mg/kg. Three dose-escalation patients achieved partial responses, one with hepatocellular carcinoma and two with cutaneous melanoma. Prior anti-PD-1, anti-PD-L1 or anti-CTLA-4 therapy was permitted, and 40% of dose-escalation patients had received checkpoint inhibitors. Peripheral TCRbeta sequencing was intended to test whether TCR sequence diversity was altered and clonal T-cell expansion was caused by ivuxolimab. Of the roughly 51 patients in dose escalation, about 20 had hepatocellular carcinoma, some 15 had melanoma, 9 had renal cell carcinoma and 9 had head and neck cancer. The paper reports the monotherapy dose-escalation portion (N of about 47 patients) of the phase I ivuxolimab trial. Points the paper makes about the study in general: Clonal expansion of both CD4+ and CD8+ blood T cells was observed from baseline to week 6 at doses 0.1 to 3.0 mg/kg. Low levels of normalized T-cell clonal expansion were also seen in some nonresponding patients. The antigen specificity of the clonally expanded peripheral T cells was not determined. After ivuxolimab, expanded clones were on average more numerous among CD8+ T cells than among CD4+ T cells. In the 0.1-3.0 mg/kg groups, partial responders were among the patients with the lowest normalized peripheral clonal expansion, particularly in CD8+ T cells.

From cysteine to phenylalanine, the CDR3 is 18 amino acids long. CDR3 DNA only is kept here, 54 bases in frame from base 1. For CDR1 and CDR2, the germline V gene (reference sequence) lists PRHDT and FYEKMQ. After removal of 4 bases from V and 0 bases from J, the junction retains 8 bases not matched to a gene. Genomic DNA was extracted from sorted cells for sequencing of the TCRbeta CDR3 region. The immunoSEQ Assay was used for sequencing of TCRbeta CDR3 regions. This immuneACCESS table, as held by TCRdb, lists in-frame sequences with V and J called but not all clones. Of the missing ones, under half trace to an unresolved V gene in checked studies; the others have no known cause. The sample includes around 80,000 clones, with roughly 90% observed a single time. Of the sample, 0.15% to 0.2% is held by the ten largest clones. Patients with autoimmune disease history or receiving systemic immunosuppression were excluded from the trial. Peripheral blood for TCR sequencing was collected from all dose cohorts at baseline, on cycle 4 day 1, and on cycle 7 day 1. Samples were obtained from an open-label, multicenter, first-in-human phase I dose-escalation trial of ivuxolimab. Adults with locally advanced or metastatic melanoma, renal cell, hepatocellular, or head and neck squamous cell carcinoma were enrolled in the trial. Before TCR sequencing, CD4+ T cells and CD8+ T cells were sorted from peripheral blood as separate populations.

In regard to this clone: What this receptor recognizes is not known. Per-base qualities were not stored, and no clone one base away is much larger.

Material: CD4+ or CD8+ T cells sorted from blood, obtained in a trial of the OX40 agonist ivuxolimab. The receptor's source is an adult with an advanced solid tumor such as melanoma, head and neck, liver or kidney cancer. The sequence is built from TRBV13 and TRBJ2-4; TRBD2 aligns with 11 central bases. The nucleotide sequence is given as TGTGCCAGCAGCTCGAACCGGACTAGCGGGCTAGCCAAAAACATTCAGTACTTC. This codes for CASSSNRTSGLAKNIQYF.